One sample yielded the 27 T cell receptor beta chains listed below, sequenced in a study of CD8 T cells in ankylosing spondylitis. General study results and limits: For ankylosing spondylitis blood, a TCR beta motif of under ten highly homologous variants appeared characteristic.

What these receptors recognize is not known. TCRdb ran MiXCR on the 5' RACE reads and lists one entry per CDR3 protein. The table has a few hundred thousand distinct CDR3 sequences, 15% to 20% seen once. Specimen: blood, either unsorted or a sorted T cell fraction (not recorded which). These receptors originate from a male donor with ankylosing spondylitis.

The chain couples TRBV20-1 to TRBJ2-2; 8 nucleotides line up with TRBD2. V dropped 6 bases and J dropped 7; count of bases not matched to a gene: 7. The CDR3 consists of 13 residues. Germline CDR1 is DFQATT and CDR2 is SNEGSKA (reference sequence). The CDR3 DNA is TGCAGTGCCGGGAGGGGGGACGGCGGGGAGCTGTTTTTT. It encodes CSAGRGDGGELFF.

The gene calls are TRBV29-1 and TRBJ2-1; TRBD1 agrees at 9 bases. V shed 7 bases and J 5 bases; nucleotides not matched to a gene: 6. Per germline, CDR1 SQVTM and CDR2 ANQGSEA. This CDR3 comprises 13 residues. The CDR3 loop reads CSARTGADNEQFF. Written as DNA, the CDR3 is TGCAGCGCCCGGACAGGGGCAGACAATGAGCAGTTCTTC.

The chain has TRBV7-9 and TRBJ2-7, with 8 nucleotides matching TRBD1. With 5 bases clipped from V and 4 bases from J, the junction kept 10 bases outside the gene matches. The CDR3 has 15 amino acids. The germline V gene encodes CDR1 SEHNR and CDR2 FQNEAQ (reference sequence). CDR3 DNA sequence: TGTGCCAGCAGCCTACCCCAGGGGGCTTCGTACGAGCAGTACTTC. The encoded protein is CASSLPQGASYEQYF. Full variable domain (missing parts from reference TRBV7-9 and TRBJ2-7): DTGVSQNPRHKITKRGQNVTFRCDPISEHNRLYWYRQTLGQGPEFLTYFQNEAQLEKSRLLSDRFSAERPKGSFSTLEIQRTEQGDSAMYLCASSLPQGASYEQYFGPGTRLTVT.

V and J are TRBV29-1 and TRBJ2-7; 8 positions match TRBD2. V shed 4 bases, J shed 2 bases, and the junction held 1 base outside the gene matches. Germline V gives CDR1 SQVTM, CDR2 ANQGSEA. The CDR3 runs 12 residues. The CDR3 DNA sequence: TGCAGCGTTGTCGGGGGGGCCTACGAGCAGTACTTC. Translation gives CSVVGGAYEQYF.

This chain joins TRBV27 and TRBJ2-5; no firm D call. Germline values: CDR1 MNHEY, CDR2 SMNVEV (reference sequence). Trimming left V 5 bases short and J 5 bases short, with 12 bases between. CDR3 length equals 13 residues. CDR3 sequence reads: CASSGSLGETQYF. The CDR3, as DNA: TGTGCCAGCAGTGGCTCCCTGGGGGAGACCCAGTACTTC.

Only a few counts were recorded for this clonotype. The rearrangement joins TRBV6-4 to TRBJ1-1; D may be TRBD1 (5 bases). Germline V lookup: CDR1 MRHNA, CDR2 SNTAGT. V was clipped by 3 bases and J by 0 bases, with 11 bases between them. This CDR3 is 15 amino acids long. CDR3 residues: CASSEDTLMNTEAFF. The CDR3 DNA sequence: TGTGCCAGCAGTGAGGACACGCTTATGAACACTGAAGCTTTCTTT.

This clonotype was picked up a small number of times. The gene calls are TRBV4-3 and TRBJ2-7; 7 nucleotides align to TRBD2. V dropped 0 bases and J dropped 3; count of bases not matched to a gene: 8. The CDR3 length is 16 residues. Germline assignment: CDR1 LGHNA and CDR2 YSLEER. CDR3 bases: TGCGCCAGCAGCCAAGAATGGGCGGGAGTAGGCTACGAGCAGTACTTC. Translating it yields CASSQEWAGVGYEQYF.

This rearrangement joins TRBV20-1 to TRBJ1-3, with D possibly TRBD1 on 6 matching bases. The CDR3 extends over 14 amino acids. Trimming pared 6 bases from V and 0 bases from J, leaving 12 bases between. The germline CDR1 and CDR2 sequences are DFQATT and SNEGSKA (reference sequence). CDR3 amino acids: CSARGAGSGNTIYF. The CDR3, as DNA: TGCAGTGCCCGGGGGGCCGGCTCTGGAAACACCATATATTTT.

The chain carries TRBV20-1 and TRBJ2-3; 11 bases match TRBD2. The CDR3 contains 14 residues. The germline V gene encodes CDR1 DFQATT and CDR2 SNEGSKA (reference sequence). The ends lost 6 bases at V and 5 bases at J; junction bases unmatched: 7. The chain's CDR3 is CSAPTSGVRDTQYF. CDR3 nucleotide sequence: TGCAGTGCCCCGACTAGCGGGGTTAGAGATACGCAGTATTTT.

This clonotype appeared a few times. The chain combines TRBV12-3 or TRBV12-4 with TRBJ2-3, with D unresolved. CDR3 length: 14 amino acids. Trimming shortened V by 6 bases and J by 4 bases, and 14 bases separated the two germline ends. The CDR3 is CASSNLTSADTQYF. Written as DNA, the CDR3 is TGTGCCAGCAGCAACTTGACCAGCGCAGATACGCAGTATTTT.

This clonotype was seen more than once but under ten times. The chain couples TRBV2 to TRBJ2-1, with D uncertain. This CDR3 is built from 13 residues. V lost 6 bases and J 6 bases, leaving 12 bases between the germline ends. CDR1 and CDR2 from the germline V gene are SNHLY and FYNNEI. The CDR3 region is CASSAVGSNEQFF. The CDR3 nucleotides are TGTGCCAGCAGCGCCGTCGGCAGCAATGAGCAGTTCTTC.

The V call is TRBV2, the J call TRBJ2-1; 9 bases are shared with TRBD2. This CDR3 has 17 amino acids. Germline values: CDR1 SNHLY, CDR2 FYNNEI. V was pared by 4 bases and J by 5 bases, with 12 bases of the junction left unmatched. The CDR3 sequence: CASSGTSGGPWNNEQFF. The CDR3 nucleotides are TGTGCCAGCAGTGGGACAAGCGGGGGGCCTTGGAACAATGAGCAGTTCTTC. The whole variable domain, filled in from reference TRBV2 and TRBJ2-1, reads EPEVTQTPSHQVTQMGQEVILRCVPISNHLYFYWYRQILGQKVEFLVSFYNNEISEKSEIFDDQFSVERPDGSNFTLKIRSTKLEDSAMYFCASSGTSGGPWNNEQFFGPGTRLTVL.

This clonotype was seen more than once but under ten times. The gene calls are TRBV4-1 and TRBJ2-7; TRBD1 agrees at 10 bases. The CDR3 is 15 residues long. The germline gives CDR1 MGHRA, CDR2 YSYEKL. Trimming cost V 1 base and J 0 bases; bases outside gene matches: 0. The CDR3 DNA sequence: TGCGCCAGCAGCCAAGGGACAGGGGGCTCCTACGAGCAGTACTTC. Amino acid sequence: CASSQGTGGSYEQYF.

The chain joins TRBV12-3 or TRBV12-4 to TRBJ2-3; 8 positions match TRBD1. Trimming took 2 bases from V and 3 from J; bases not matched to a gene: 1. The CDR3 covers 14 residues. Here the CDR3 DNA reads TGTGCCAGCAGTTTATGGGACAGGACAGATACGCAGTATTTT. It translates to CASSLWDRTDTQYF.

V and J are TRBV12-3 or TRBV12-4 and TRBJ2-2; unclear D gene. The CDR3 extends over 15 amino acids. Trimming removed 3 bases at V and 1 base at J, with 9 bases between. The DNA of the CDR3 is TGTGCCAGCAGTTTGGGAACACAGAACACCGGGGAGCTGTTTTTT. This translates into CASSLGTQNTGELFF.

This clonotype appeared a few times. This rearrangement joins TRBV12-3 or TRBV12-4 to TRBJ2-7; 9 nucleotides align to TRBD2. Trimming removed 3 bases from V and 3 bases from J; junction bases left unmatched: 12. The CDR3 length is 17 residues. The chain's CDR3 is CASSFKSGGFQDYEQYF. In DNA, the CDR3 is TGTGCCAGCAGTTTTAAAAGCGGGGGGTTTCAGGACTACGAGCAGTACTTC.

The sample holds a few counts of this clonotype. The chain's CDR3 is CASRQTRHSYGYTF. The CDR3 nucleotides read TGTGCCAGCAGACAAACCCGACATTCCTATGGCTACACCTTC. The chain has TRBV7-2 and TRBJ1-2; D is undetermined. The CDR3 has 14 amino acids. Germline V gives CDR1 SGHTA, CDR2 FQGNSA. V was shortened by 6 bases and J by 4 bases, with 15 bases between the two germline ends. The full variable domain, rest sourced from reference TRBV7-2 and TRBJ1-2, is GAGVSQSPSNKVTEKGKDVELRCDPISGHTALYWYRQSLGQGLEFLIYFQGNSAPDKSGLPSDRFSAERTGGSVSTLTIQRTQQEDSAVYLCASRQTRHSYGYTFGSGTRLTVV.

This clonotype was seen only a few times. The chain carries TRBV7-8 and TRBJ2-5; 9 bases align to TRBD1. The germline V gene has CDR1 SGHVS and CDR2 FQNEAQ. CDR3 size: 16 residues. The junction had 12 bases not matched to a gene; V was cut back by 6 bases and J by 4 bases. CDR3 sequence: CASRETGGVNGETQYF. In DNA, the CDR3 is TGTGCCAGCAGGGAAACAGGGGGCGTTAATGGAGAGACCCAGTACTTC.

There are a few counts of this clonotype. The chain employs TRBV24-1 and TRBJ2-1; the match to TRBD2 covers 7 bases. This CDR3 has 12 residues. Germline CDR1 is KGHDR and CDR2 is SFDVKD. V shed 9 bases, J shed 10 bases, and the junction held 8 bases outside the gene matches. The CDR3 coding sequence is TGTGCCACCGAAGGGAGGGGCGGGGAGCAGTTCTTC. Its translation is CATEGRGGEQFF.

This clonotype was picked up a small number of times. The chain couples TRBV11-2 to TRBJ1-2, with D perhaps TRBD1 (6 bases). The germline V and J ends were trimmed by 3 bases and 8 bases, with 10 bases remaining between them. Germline V CDR1 and CDR2: SGHAT, FQNNGV. The CDR3 loop spans 12 amino acids. In DNA form, the CDR3 reads TGTGCCAGCAGCTTTGGGGGCTGGGGCTACACCTTC. This encodes CASSFGGWGYTF. Drawing the rest from reference TRBV11-2 and TRBJ1-2, the complete variable domain is EAGVAQSPRYKIIEKRQSVAFWCNPISGHATLYWYQQILGQGPKLLIQFQNNGVVDDSQLPKDRFSAERLKGVDSTLKIQPAKLEDSAVYLCASSFGGWGYTFGSGTRLTVV.

The sample holds a few counts of this clonotype. The chain combines TRBV9 with TRBJ1-3; no firm D call. Trimming removed 3 bases at V and 4 bases at J, with 11 bases between. This CDR3 has 14 amino acids. Germline-derived CDR1 and CDR2 are SGDLS and YYNGEE. In DNA form, the CDR3 reads TGTGCCAGCAGCGACGGGTGGTTGGGAAACACCATATATTTT. Translated, it gives CASSDGWLGNTIYF.

V usage is TRBV3-1 and J usage is TRBJ1-1, with D possibly TRBD1 on 6 matching bases. Trimming removed 1 base at V and 5 bases at J, with 14 bases between. CDR1 and CDR2 from the germline V gene are LGHDT and YNNKEL (reference sequence). CDR3 length: 15 residues. The CDR3 sequence: CASSQVPGGWTEAFF. Written as DNA, the CDR3 is TGTGCCAGCAGCCAAGTACCGGGGGGCTGGACTGAAGCTTTCTTT.

This clonotype was recorded a few times. V gene TRBV12-3 or TRBV12-4 combines with J gene TRBJ1-5; tentative D call: TRBD1 (5 bases). Deletions cut 3 bases from V and 7 bases from J, with 16 bases between. CDR3 length: 15 amino acids. DNA for the CDR3: TGTGCCAGCAGTTTCGGGGGGACCGGTGAACAGCCCCAGCATTTT. Its translation is CASSFGGTGEQPQHF.

The V gene is TRBV19, the J gene TRBJ2-2, with a weak D call TRBD2 (6 bases). The CDR3 covers 12 residues. In germline, CDR1 is LNHDA, CDR2 SQIVND (reference sequence). V shed 10 bases and J shed 4 bases, with 10 bases lying between them. The CDR3, as DNA: TGTGCCACCCGGAGGGGCACCGGGGAGCTGTTTTTT. Protein sequence: CATRRGTGELFF.

This chain uses TRBV3-1 with TRBJ2-1, with 10 bases lining up with TRBD2. CDR1 and CDR2 from the germline V gene are LGHDT and YNNKEL (reference sequence). V shed 0 bases and J 3 bases; nucleotides not matched to a gene: 5. The CDR3 extends over 17 amino acids. DNA for the CDR3: TGTGCCAGCAGCCAAGATGAAACTAGCGGGATCTACAATGAGCAGTTCTTC. Its protein product is CASSQDETSGIYNEQFF.

The rearrangement uses TRBV4-3 and TRBJ2-7, with a weak D call TRBD1 (6 bases). The germline V gene encodes CDR1 LGHNA and CDR2 YSLEER. The germline V and J ends were trimmed by 1 base and 4 bases, with 17 bases remaining between them. This CDR3 spans 16 amino acids. The CDR3 nucleotides are TGCGCCAGCAGCCAAGGTCCCCCAGGGGAAGCTTACGAGCAGTACTTC. This encodes CASSQGPPGEAYEQYF.

This clonotype appeared a few times. V and J are TRBV9 and TRBJ2-5, with TRBD2 identical over 13 bases. J gave up 5 bases and V 3 bases, and 7 bases lay outside the gene matches. The CDR3 sequence is 16 residues long. Germline V gene data show CDR1 as SGDLS and CDR2 as YYNGEE. CDR3 coding DNA: TGTGCCAGCAGCGGAGGGACTAGCGGGGCTGGGGAGACCCAGTACTTC. Translated: CASSGGTSGAGETQYF.